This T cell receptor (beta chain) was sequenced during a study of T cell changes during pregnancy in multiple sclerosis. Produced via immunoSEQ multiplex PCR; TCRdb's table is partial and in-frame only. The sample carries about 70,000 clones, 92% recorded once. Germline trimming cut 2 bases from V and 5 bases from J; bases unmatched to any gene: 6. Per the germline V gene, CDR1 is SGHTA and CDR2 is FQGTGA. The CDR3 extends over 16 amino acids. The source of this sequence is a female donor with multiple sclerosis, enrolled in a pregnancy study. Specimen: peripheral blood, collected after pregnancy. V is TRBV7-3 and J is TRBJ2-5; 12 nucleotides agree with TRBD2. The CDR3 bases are TGTGCCAGCAGCTTAGACGGACTAGCGGGATCGGAGACCCAGTACTTC. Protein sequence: CASSLDGLAGSETQYF. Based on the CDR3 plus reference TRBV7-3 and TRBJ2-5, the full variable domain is GAGVSQTPSNKVTEKGKYVELRCDPISGHTALYWYRQSLGQGPEFLIYFQGTGAADDSGLPNDRFFAVRPEGSVSTLKIQRTERGDSAVYLCASSLDGLAGSETQYFGPGTRLLVL.